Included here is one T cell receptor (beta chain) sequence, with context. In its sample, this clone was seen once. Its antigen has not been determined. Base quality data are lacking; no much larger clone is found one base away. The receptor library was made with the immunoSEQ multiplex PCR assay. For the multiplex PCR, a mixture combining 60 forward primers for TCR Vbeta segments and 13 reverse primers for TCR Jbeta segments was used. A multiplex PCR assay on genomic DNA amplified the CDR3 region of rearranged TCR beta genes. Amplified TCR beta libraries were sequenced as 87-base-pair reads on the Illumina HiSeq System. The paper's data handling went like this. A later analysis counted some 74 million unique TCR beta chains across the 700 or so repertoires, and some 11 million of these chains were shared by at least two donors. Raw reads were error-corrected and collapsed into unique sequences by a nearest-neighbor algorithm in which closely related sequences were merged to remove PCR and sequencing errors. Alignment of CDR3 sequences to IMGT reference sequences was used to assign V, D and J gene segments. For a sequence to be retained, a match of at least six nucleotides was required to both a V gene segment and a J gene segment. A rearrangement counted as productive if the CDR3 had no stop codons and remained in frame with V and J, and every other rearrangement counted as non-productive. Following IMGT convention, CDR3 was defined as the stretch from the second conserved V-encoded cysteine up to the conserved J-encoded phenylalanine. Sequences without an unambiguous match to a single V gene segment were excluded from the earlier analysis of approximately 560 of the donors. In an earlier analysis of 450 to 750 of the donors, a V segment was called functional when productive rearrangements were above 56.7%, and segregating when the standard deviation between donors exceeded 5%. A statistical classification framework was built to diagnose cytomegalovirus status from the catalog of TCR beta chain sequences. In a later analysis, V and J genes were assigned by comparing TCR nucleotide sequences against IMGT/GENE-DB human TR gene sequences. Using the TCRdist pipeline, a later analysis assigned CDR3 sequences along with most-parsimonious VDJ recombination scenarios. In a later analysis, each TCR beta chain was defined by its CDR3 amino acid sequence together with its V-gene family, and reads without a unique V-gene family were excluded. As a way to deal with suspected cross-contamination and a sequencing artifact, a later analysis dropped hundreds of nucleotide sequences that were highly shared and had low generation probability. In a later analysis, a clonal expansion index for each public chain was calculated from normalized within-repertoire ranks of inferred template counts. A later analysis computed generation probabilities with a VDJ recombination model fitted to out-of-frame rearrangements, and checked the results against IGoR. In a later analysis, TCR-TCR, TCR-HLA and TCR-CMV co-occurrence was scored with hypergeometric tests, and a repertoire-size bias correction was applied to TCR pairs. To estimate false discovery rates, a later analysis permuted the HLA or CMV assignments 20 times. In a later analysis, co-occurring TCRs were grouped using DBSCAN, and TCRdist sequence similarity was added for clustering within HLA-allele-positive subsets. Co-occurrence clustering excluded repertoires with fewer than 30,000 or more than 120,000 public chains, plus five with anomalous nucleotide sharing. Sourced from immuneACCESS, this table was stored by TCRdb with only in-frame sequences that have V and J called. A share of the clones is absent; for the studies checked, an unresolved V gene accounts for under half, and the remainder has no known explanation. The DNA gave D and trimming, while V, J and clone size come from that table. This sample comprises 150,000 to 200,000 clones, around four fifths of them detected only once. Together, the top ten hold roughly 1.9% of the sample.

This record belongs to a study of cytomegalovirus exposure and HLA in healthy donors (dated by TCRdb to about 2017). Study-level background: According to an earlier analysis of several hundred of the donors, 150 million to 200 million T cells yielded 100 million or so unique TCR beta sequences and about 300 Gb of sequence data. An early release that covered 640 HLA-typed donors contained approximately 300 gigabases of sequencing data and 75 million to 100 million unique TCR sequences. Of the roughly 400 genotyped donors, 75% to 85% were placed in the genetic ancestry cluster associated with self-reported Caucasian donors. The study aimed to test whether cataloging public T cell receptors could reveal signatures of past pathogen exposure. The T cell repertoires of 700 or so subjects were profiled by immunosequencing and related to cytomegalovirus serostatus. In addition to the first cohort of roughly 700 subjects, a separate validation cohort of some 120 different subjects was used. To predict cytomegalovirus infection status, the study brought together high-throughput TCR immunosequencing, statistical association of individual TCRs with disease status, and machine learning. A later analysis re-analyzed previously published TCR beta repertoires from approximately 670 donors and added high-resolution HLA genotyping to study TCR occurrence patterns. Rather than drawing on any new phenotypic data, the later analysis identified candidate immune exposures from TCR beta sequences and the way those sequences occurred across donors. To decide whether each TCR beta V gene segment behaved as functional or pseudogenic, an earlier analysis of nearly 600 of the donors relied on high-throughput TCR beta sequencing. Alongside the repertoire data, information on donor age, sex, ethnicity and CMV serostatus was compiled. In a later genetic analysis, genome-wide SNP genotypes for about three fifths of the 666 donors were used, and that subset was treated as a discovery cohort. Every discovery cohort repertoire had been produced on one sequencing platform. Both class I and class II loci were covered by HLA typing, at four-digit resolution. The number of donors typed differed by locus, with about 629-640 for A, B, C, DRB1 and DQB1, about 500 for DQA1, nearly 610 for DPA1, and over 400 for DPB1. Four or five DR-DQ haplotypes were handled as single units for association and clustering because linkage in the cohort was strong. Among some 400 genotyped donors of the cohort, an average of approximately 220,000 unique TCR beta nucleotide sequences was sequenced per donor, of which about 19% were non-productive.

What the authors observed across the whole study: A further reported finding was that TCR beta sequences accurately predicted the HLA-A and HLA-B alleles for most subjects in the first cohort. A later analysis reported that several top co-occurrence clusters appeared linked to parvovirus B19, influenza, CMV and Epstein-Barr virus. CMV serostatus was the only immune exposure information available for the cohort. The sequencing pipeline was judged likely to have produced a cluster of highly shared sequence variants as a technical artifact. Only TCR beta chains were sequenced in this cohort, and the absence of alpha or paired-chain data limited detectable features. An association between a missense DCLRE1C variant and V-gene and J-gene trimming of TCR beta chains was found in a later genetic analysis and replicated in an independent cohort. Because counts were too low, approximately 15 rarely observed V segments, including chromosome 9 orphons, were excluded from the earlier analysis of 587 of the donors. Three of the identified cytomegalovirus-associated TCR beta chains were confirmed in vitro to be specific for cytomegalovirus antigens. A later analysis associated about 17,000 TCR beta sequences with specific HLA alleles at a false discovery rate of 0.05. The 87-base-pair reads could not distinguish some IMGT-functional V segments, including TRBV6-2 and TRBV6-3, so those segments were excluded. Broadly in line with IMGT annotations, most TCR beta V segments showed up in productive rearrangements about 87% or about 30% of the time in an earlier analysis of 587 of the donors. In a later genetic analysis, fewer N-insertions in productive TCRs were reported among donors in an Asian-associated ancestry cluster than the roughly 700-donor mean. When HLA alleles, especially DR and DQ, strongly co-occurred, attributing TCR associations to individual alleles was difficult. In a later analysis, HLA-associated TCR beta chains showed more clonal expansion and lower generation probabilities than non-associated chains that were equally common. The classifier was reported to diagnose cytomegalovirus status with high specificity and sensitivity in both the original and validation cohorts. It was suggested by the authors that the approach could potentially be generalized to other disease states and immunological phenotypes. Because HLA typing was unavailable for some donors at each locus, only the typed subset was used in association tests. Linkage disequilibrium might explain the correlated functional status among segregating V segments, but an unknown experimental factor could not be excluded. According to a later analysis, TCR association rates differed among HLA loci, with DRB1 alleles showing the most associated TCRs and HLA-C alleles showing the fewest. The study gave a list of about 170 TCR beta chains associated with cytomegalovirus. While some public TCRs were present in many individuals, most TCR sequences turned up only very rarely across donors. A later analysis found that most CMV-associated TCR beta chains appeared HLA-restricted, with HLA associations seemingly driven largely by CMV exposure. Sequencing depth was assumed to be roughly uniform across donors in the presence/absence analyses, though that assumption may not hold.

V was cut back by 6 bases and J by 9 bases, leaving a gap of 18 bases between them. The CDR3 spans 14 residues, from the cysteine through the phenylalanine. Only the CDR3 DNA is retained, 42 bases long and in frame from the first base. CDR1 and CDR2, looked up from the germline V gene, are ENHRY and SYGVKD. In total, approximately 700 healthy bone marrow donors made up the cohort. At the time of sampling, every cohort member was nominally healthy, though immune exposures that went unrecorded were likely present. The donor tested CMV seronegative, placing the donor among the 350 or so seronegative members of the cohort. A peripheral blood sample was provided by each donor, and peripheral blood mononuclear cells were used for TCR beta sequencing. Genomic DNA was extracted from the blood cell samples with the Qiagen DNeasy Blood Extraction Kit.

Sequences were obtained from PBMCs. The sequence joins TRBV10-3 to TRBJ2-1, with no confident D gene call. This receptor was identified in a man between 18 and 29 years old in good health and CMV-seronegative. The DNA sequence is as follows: TGTGCCATCAGCGGTGGTAGCATCACCGTTGAGCAGTTCTTC. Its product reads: CAISGGSITVEQFF.